This T cell receptor beta chain was identified during a study of human T cells and chemical hapten exposure. Study-level points and caveats: Expanded TCRs made up significantly more big CDR3 similarity clusters than controls did. The study found that PT1 expanded TCR counts correlated positively with patch test score.

A word on this clonotype: Its antigen is unknown.

In the authors' methods: Counts of TCRs in each sample centred on a median of about 96,000 and extended from around 25,000 to 690,000. A single record per CDR3 protein comes from TCRdb applying MiXCR to the RACE reads. For this entry, the V and J calls and clone size follow TCRdb and not the study's own pipeline. The repertoire holds about 340,000 distinct CDR3 sequences, around 7% seen once, with 8% to 9% in the top ten. Time point of the sample: patch test 1, 2 weeks after DPC sensitization. Treatment: therapeutic diphenylcyclopropenone sensitization with weekly scalp DPC. The germline V gene encodes CDR1 LGHNA and CDR2 YSLEER. Germline trimming cut 3 bases from V and 8 bases from J; bases unmatched to any gene: 10. The CDR3 runs to 15 residues.

This specimen was whole blood, taken in connection with sensitization to the hapten diphenylcyclopropenone (DPC). V is TRBV4-3 and J is TRBJ2-3, with TRBD2 matching over 8 bases. The TCR was taken from a woman aged 18-29 years with alopecia areata. Some clones in this sample may be carry-over from other donors' samples. DNA for the CDR3: TGCGCCAGCAGCCAGGATAACGGGGGGGCGGGTACGCAGTATTTT. As protein: CASSQDNGGAGTQYF.